The rows below give T cell receptor beta chains drawn from one sample of a study of shared clonotypes between healthy human individuals. Profiling relied on immunoSEQ multiplex PCR, and the TCRdb table lists in-frame clones only, not all of them. Of roughly 550,000 clones listed, 95% were seen once; the top ten hold 0.11%. Sequenced material: naive CD8+ T cells sorted from blood. Source of these receptors: a woman in her twenties or thirties in good health. Each CDR3 is given with its conserved first and last residue. D genes are given only for firm matches. Some rows have no size entry. The others give once, few or many, or a class for an expanded clone.

cdr3_length j_call v_call d_call clone_size cdr3_aa cdr3_nt
13 TRBJ2-3 TRBV27 . . CASKRGTGDTQYF TGTGCCAGCAAACGGGGAACCGGTGATACGCAGTATTTT
14 TRBJ1-1 TRBV7-9 . . CASSPVRGNTEAFF TGTGCCAGCAGCCCAGTAAGGGGGAACACTGAAGCTTTCTTT
12 TRBJ1-2 TRBV6-1 . . CASSDAPDGYTF TGTGCCAGCAGTGATGCCCCGGATGGCTACACCTTC
16 TRBJ2-7 TRBV27 TRBD2 . CASSNYVGTSSYEQYF TGTGCCAGCAGCAATTATGTCGGGACTAGCTCCTACGAGCAGTACTTC
16 TRBJ2-7 TRBV28 . . CASSGPRDSSSYEQYF TGTGCCAGCAGTGGACCCCGGGACTCTTCCTCCTACGAGCAGTACTTC
13 TRBJ2-2 TRBV28 TRBD1 . CASSRQGTGELFF TGTGCCAGCAGCCGACAGGGAACCGGGGAGCTGTTTTTT
15 TRBJ2-2 TRBV6-6 . . CASSVQMPSTGELFF TGTGCCAGCAGCGTACAGATGCCGAGCACCGGGGAGCTGTTTTTT
16 TRBJ2-2 TRBV2 TRBD2 . CASSRGTSGTTGELFF TGTGCCAGCAGTCGCGGGACTAGCGGAACCACCGGGGAGCTGTTTTTT
15 TRBJ2-1 TRBV12-2 . . CARRDSQSSYNEQFF TGTGCAAGAAGGGACAGCCAAAGCTCCTACAATGAGCAGTTCTTC
15 TRBJ2-1 TRBV27 TRBD2 . CASSQLAGQVNEQFF TGTGCCAGCAGTCAACTAGCGGGACAGGTCAATGAGCAGTTCTTC
15 TRBJ1-4 TRBV5-5 . . CASSLNRGLNEKLFF TGTGCCAGCAGCCTAAACCGGGGCCTAAATGAAAAACTGTTTTTT
21 TRBJ2-3 TRBV21-1 . . CASSRVEASGRAMGGTDTQYF TGTGCCAGCAGCCGCGTAGAGGCTAGCGGGAGGGCCATGGGAGGCACAGATACGCAGTATTTT
16 TRBJ2-1 TRBV5-4 TRBD2 . CASSAPGIAGYNEQFF TGTGCCAGCAGCGCCCCGGGGATAGCGGGGTACAATGAGCAGTTCTTC
13 TRBJ1-2 TRBV19 . . CASSISGLYGYTF TGTGCCAGTAGTATCTCCGGACTCTATGGCTACACCTTC
14 TRBJ1-3 TRBV9 . . CASSPRGPGNTIYF TGTGCCAGCAGCCCTCGAGGGCCTGGAAACACCATATATTTT
15 TRBJ2-1 TRBV19 TRBD2 . CASSIFLAEDNEQFF TGTGCCAGTAGTATCTTCCTAGCGGAAGACAATGAGCAGTTCTTC
14 TRBJ1-5 TRBV28 . . CASSPTFYNQPQHF TGTGCCAGCAGTCCGACGTTTTACAATCAGCCCCAGCATTTT
12 TRBJ2-5 TRBV28 . . CASSFGEETQYF TGTGCCAGCAGTTTTGGGGAGGAGACCCAGTACTTC
15 TRBJ1-3 TRBV4-1 . once CASSQTDSTGNTIYF TGCGCCAGCAGCCAGACAGATTCTACTGGAAACACCATATATTTT
14 TRBJ2-1 TRBV29-1 . . CSVEPISSYNEQFF TGCAGCGTTGAACCGATTAGCTCCTACAATGAGCAGTTCTTC
11 TRBJ2-7 TRBV28 . . CASRRGTEQYF TGTGCCAGCAGACGAGGGACCGAGCAGTACTTC
12 TRBJ2-2 TRBV2 . . CASSPYSGELFF TGTGCCAGCAGTCCGTATTCCGGGGAGCTGTTTTTT
12 TRBJ2-5 TRBV29-1 TRBD1 . CSVVVGGLEQYF TGCAGCGTTGTGGTAGGGGGCCTGGAGCAGTACTTC
15 TRBJ2-1 TRBV19 TRBD2 once CASSIGAGAPGEQFF TGTGCCAGTAGTATTGGAGCGGGAGCCCCCGGGGAGCAGTTCTTC
11 TRBJ2-1 TRBV7-9 . . CAGGLNNEQFF TGTGCCGGGGGTCTAAACAATGAGCAGTTCTTC
11 TRBJ1-1 TRBV2 . few CASKGTTEAFF TGTGCCAGCAAGGGGACGACTGAAGCTTTCTTT
13 TRBJ1-2 TRBV29-1 . . CSVEIATAYGYTF TGCAGCGTTGAAATTGCGACAGCCTATGGCTACACCTTC
15 TRBJ1-3 TRBV11-2 . once CASSFEAISGNTIYF TGTGCCAGCAGCTTTGAGGCGATCTCTGGAAACACCATATATTTT
14 TRBJ2-5 TRBV7-9 TRBD1 . CASSLWTGVATQYF TGTGCCAGCAGCTTATGGACAGGGGTAGCGACCCAGTACTTC
12 TRBJ2-7 TRBV14 . . CASSATVFEQYF TGTGCCAGCAGCGCTACAGTCTTCGAGCAGTACTTC
14 TRBJ2-2 TRBV28 . . CATENREGTGELFF TGTGCCACCGAAAACAGGGAGGGTACCGGGGAGCTGTTTTTT
13 TRBJ2-1 TRBV9 TRBD2 . CASSPTGGGEQFF TGTGCCAGCAGCCCCACCGGGGGGGGTGAGCAGTTCTTC
14 TRBJ1-5 TRBV27 TRBD1 . CASSYTGGDQPQHF TGTGCCAGCAGTTACACAGGGGGCGACCAGCCCCAGCATTTT
14 TRBJ2-1 TRBV5-8 . . CASSLGRGSNEQFF TGTGCCAGCAGCCTCGGCAGGGGCTCGAATGAGCAGTTCTTC
14 TRBJ1-4 TRBV6-5 . . CASSEQVGNEKLFF TGTGCCAGCAGTGAACAGGTCGGGAATGAAAAACTGTTTTTT
13 TRBJ2-2 TRBV6-5 . once CASSYSNGGELFF TGTGCCAGCAGTTACTCGAACGGCGGGGAGCTGTTTTTT
12 TRBJ2-7 TRBV11-2 . . CASSFGTYEQYF TGTGCCAGCAGCTTCGGGACCTACGAGCAGTACTTC
13 TRBJ1-2 TRBV5-6 . . CASSTDSNYGYTF TGTGCCAGCAGTACGGACAGCAATTATGGCTACACCTTC